The 15 T cell receptor beta chains below come from one sample, sequenced in a study of T cell therapy after organ transplantation. The antigens of these receptors remain unknown. The protocol was immunoSEQ multiplex PCR, while the TCRdb copy is restricted to in-frame clones and leaves out a portion. This table holds a few thousand clones, about 90% found once. The source material was CD8+ T cells from blood, sampled before autologous CMV-specific T cell therapy. The receptors stem from a human patient who had received a solid organ transplant and had CMV disease.

This clone was picked up one time. The CDR3 DNA reads as TGTGCCAGCAGCGTAGAGGCGGCCATGAACACTGAAGCTTTCTTT. Translation: CASSVEAAMNTEAFF. The gene calls are TRBV9 and TRBJ1-1, with D unresolved. The CDR3 runs 15 residues. V lost 0 bases to trimming and J lost 0 bases, with 9 bases between them. CDR1 is SGDLS and CDR2 is YYNGEE in the germline V gene.

The rearrangement links TRBV6-5 to TRBJ1-5; D unclear. V was pared by 2 bases and J by 9 bases, with 11 bases between. The CDR3 consists of 13 residues. Germline CDR1 MNHEY, CDR2 SVGAGI. Here the CDR3 DNA reads TGTGCCAGCAGTTACGGACCGGAATGGCCCCAGCATTTT. Its protein is CASSYGPEWPQHF.

This CDR3 reads CASSESRDGSTDTQYF. The CDR3 nucleotides are TGTGCCAGCAGTGAATCCCGGGACGGGAGCACAGATACGCAGTATTTT. V is TRBV6-1 and J is TRBJ2-3; D is possibly TRBD1 or TRBD2 (5 bases each). CDR3 length: 16 amino acids. Trimming shortened V by 2 bases and J by 0 bases, and 12 bases separated the two germline ends. Germline CDR1 and CDR2: MNHNS and SASEGT.

The chain employs TRBV4-3 and TRBJ1-6; no firm D call. V was clipped by 0 bases and J by 0 bases, with 12 bases between them. The germline CDR1 and CDR2 sequences are LGHNA and YSLEER. This CDR3 spans 18 amino acids. The DNA of the CDR3 is TGCGCCAGCAGCCAAGATTCTTCCGATAGCTCCTATAATTCACCCCTCCACTTT. Encoded protein: CASSQDSSDSSYNSPLHF.

The chain links TRBV13 to TRBJ1-3; D call uncertain. V lost 0 bases, J lost 2 bases, and 8 bases lay in between. The CDR3 is 15 amino acids. The germline CDR1 and CDR2 sequences are PRHDT and FYEKMQ (reference sequence). CDR3 amino acids: CASSLGLGTGNTIYF. The DNA of the CDR3 is TGTGCCAGCAGCTTAGGCCTAGGGACTGGAAACACCATATATTTT.

V usage is TRBV7-9 and J usage is TRBJ1-5, with TRBD1 as a possible D gene (6 bases). CDR3 length: 13 amino acids. V was shortened by 8 bases and J by 6 bases, with 14 bases between the two germline ends. The germline V gene has CDR1 SEHNR and CDR2 FQNEAQ (reference sequence). The CDR3 reads CASSREGGQPQHF. The CDR3 DNA sequence: TGTGCCAGCTCGAGGGAAGGGGGTCAGCCCCAGCATTTT.

This clone was recorded once. The chain uses TRBV5-6 and TRBJ2-7, with D unclear. Looked up from germline, CDR1 is SGHDT and CDR2 is YYEEEE. The CDR3 runs to 16 residues. V lost 1 base, J lost 1 base, and 15 bases lay in between. This chain's CDR3 is CASSLMTYGVSYEQYF. CDR3 sequence (DNA): TGTGCCAGCAGCTTGATGACGTATGGGGTTTCCTACGAGCAGTACTTC.

This clone was detected only a few times. The chain recombines TRBV4-3 with TRBJ2-3; no reliable D call. This CDR3 has 17 amino acids. Between the trimmed V and J ends, which lost 0 bases and 4 bases, there was a span of 17 bases. Germline V gene lookup returns CDR1 LGHNA and CDR2 YSLEER. CDR3 residues: CASSQDVPPEISDTQYF. The CDR3 region has the DNA TGCGCCAGCAGCCAAGATGTCCCCCCAGAAATCTCAGATACGCAGTATTTT.

The gene calls are TRBV19 and TRBJ2-1; 7 bases map to TRBD2. This CDR3 is built from 14 residues. Trimming at V came to 3 bases and at J to 9 bases, leaving 8 bases not matched to a gene. Germline V CDR1 and CDR2: LNHDA, SQIVND (reference sequence). CDR3 DNA: TGTGCCAGTAGTATGGGGGGGAGTGATCGTGAGCAGTTCTTC. Translation: CASSMGGSDREQFF.

The chain couples TRBV9 to TRBJ1-2; no firm D call. The CDR3 runs 14 residues. The germline gives CDR1 SGDLS, CDR2 YYNGEE. Trimming removed 2 bases from V and 1 base from J, with 9 bases in between. The CDR3 nucleotides read TGTGCCAGCAGCGTTAGCCGTTATAACTATGGCTACACCTTC. It specifies CASSVSRYNYGYTF.

J is TRBJ2-5 and V is TRBV7-2; D ambiguous. Germline CDR1 reads SGHTA; CDR2 reads FQGNSA. This CDR3 region has 14 residues. V lost 7 bases and J lost 0, with 12 bases in between. The CDR3 nucleotides read TGTGCCAGCACCGCAATAGCCCACCAAGAGACCCAGTACTTC. The encoded protein is CASTAIAHQETQYF. The full variable domain, rest sourced from reference TRBV7-2 and TRBJ2-5, is GAGVSQSPSNKVTEKGKDVELRCDPISGHTALYWYRQSLGQGLEFLIYFQGNSAPDKSGLPSDRFSAERTGGSVSTLTIQRTQQEDSAVYLCASTAIAHQETQYFGPGTRLLVL.

V usage is TRBV4-1 and J usage is TRBJ2-3; no clear D. Trimming stripped 0 bases from V and 2 bases from J, with 12 bases between. Germline V CDR1 and CDR2: MGHRA, YSYEKL. CDR3 length: 16 residues. The CDR3 coding sequence is TGCGCCAGCAGCCAAGAAGGAAGCCAGCACACAGATACGCAGTATTTT. This translates into CASSQEGSQHTDTQYF.

V gene TRBV2 combines with J gene TRBJ2-1; 16 bases match TRBD2. The ends lost 6 bases at V and 0 bases at J; junction bases unmatched: 11. Germline loops: CDR1 SNHLY, CDR2 FYNNEI. The CDR3 extends over 20 amino acids. CDR3: CASSDHPGLAGGGSYNEQFF. As DNA, the CDR3 is TGTGCCAGCAGCGATCACCCGGGACTAGCGGGAGGGGGCTCCTACAATGAGCAGTTCTTC.

The gene calls are TRBV7-3 and TRBJ2-1; maybe TRBD1 (6 bases). In germline, CDR1 is SGHTA, CDR2 FQGTGA. V was cut by 5 bases and J by 3 bases, with 17 bases left in between. This CDR3 is built from 16 residues. In DNA, the CDR3 is TGTGCCAGCAGCCATTCACCAGGGGTAATCTACAATGAGCAGTTCTTC. Translated: CASSHSPGVIYNEQFF.

J is TRBJ1-2 and V is TRBV28; D remains unclear. The V end was cut by 3 bases, the J end by 0 bases, with 8 bases between. The CDR3 covers 14 residues. Germline CDR1 reads MDHEN; CDR2 reads SYDVKM. CDR3: CASSLYGPNYGYTF. The CDR3 region has the DNA TGTGCCAGCAGTTTGTATGGCCCTAACTATGGCTACACCTTC.